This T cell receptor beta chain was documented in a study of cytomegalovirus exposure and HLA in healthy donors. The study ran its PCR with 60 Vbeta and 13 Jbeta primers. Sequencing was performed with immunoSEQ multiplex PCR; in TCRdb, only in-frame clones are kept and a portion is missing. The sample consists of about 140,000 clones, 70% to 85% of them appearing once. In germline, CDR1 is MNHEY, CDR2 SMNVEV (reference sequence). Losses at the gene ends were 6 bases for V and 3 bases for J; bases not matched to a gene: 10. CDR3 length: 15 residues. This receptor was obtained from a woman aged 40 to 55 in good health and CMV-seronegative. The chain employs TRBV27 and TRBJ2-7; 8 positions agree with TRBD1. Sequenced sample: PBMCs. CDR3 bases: TGTGCCAGCAGAATCGGACAGGGACCACACTACGAGCAGTACTTC. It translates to CASRIGQGPHYEQYF.